This TCR beta chain was sequenced in a study of blood T cell repertoires in COVID-19. Across the study: Sites across the United States, Italy and Spain contributed samples from acute and convalescent COVID-19.

In the original analysis: The assay estimated nucleated cells by amplifying reference gene primers. Method: immunoSEQ multiplex PCR; TCRdb's copy keeps in-frame clones and lacks some. From that table come the V and J calls and clone size; the DNA was used to work out D and trimming. Here the sample spans approximately 40,000 clones, around 90% being singletons. CDR1 is KGHSH, CDR2 LQKENI, per germline. The CDR3 is 15 residues long. The ends lost 3 bases at V and 11 bases at J; junction bases unmatched: 13. The chain combines TRBV18 with TRBJ1-1; TRBD1 agrees at 9 bases. Sequenced material: peripheral blood. This sequence originates from a woman aged 80 or older in a cohort sampled during active or convalescent COVID-19. The CDR3 coding sequence is TGTGCCAGCTCACCGCCCGGGGACAGGGCTGGTAGGGCTTTCTTT. Translated, it gives CASSPPGDRAGRAFF.